These T cell receptor beta chains were read from a single sample in a study of T cell changes during pregnancy in multiple sclerosis. The data were produced by immunoSEQ multiplex PCR, yet TCRdb's version contains in-frame clones alone and is incomplete. The sample carries around 60,000 clones, around 92% recorded once. This specimen consisted of peripheral blood, obtained in the second trimester of pregnancy. Receptors were obtained from a female donor in good health, enrolled as a control in a pregnancy study. CDR3s include the opening cysteine and the closing phenylalanine or tryptophan. A D gene is named only where the DNA matches it firmly. Clone size appears in some rows only: once, few, many, or a class for an expanded clone.

D gene	CDR3 length	V gene	J gene	clone size	CDR3 protein	CDR3 DNA
TRBD1	14	TRBV6-4	TRBJ2-2	-	CASSDRPGQGELFF	TGTGCCAGCAGTGACCGTCCGGGACAGGGGGAGCTGTTTTTT
TRBD1	17	TRBV5-5	TRBJ1-6	-	CASSLHPGQLYNSPLHF	TGTGCCAGCAGCTTGCACCCGGGACAGCTCTATAATTCACCCCTCCACTTT
TRBD2	17	TRBV18	TRBJ2-3	-	CASSSRGTSGSTDTQYF	TGTGCCAGCTCAAGTAGAGGGACTAGCGGTAGCACAGATACGCAGTATTTT
-	14	TRBV14	TRBJ2-7	-	CASSQFPETYEQYF	TGTGCCAGCAGCCAGTTCCCCGAAACTTACGAGCAGTACTTC
-	15	TRBV10-2	TRBJ1-6	-	CASSEFGRRSSPLHF	TGCGCCAGCAGTGAGTTCGGTCGTAGATCTTCACCCCTCCACTTT
TRBD1	13	TRBV7-7	TRBJ1-1	-	CASSSHQGAEAFF	TGTGCTAGCAGCTCCCATCAGGGGGCTGAAGCTTTCTTT
TRBD2	14	TRBV10-3	TRBJ2-5	-	CATCIAGGPETQYF	TGTGCCACCTGTATAGCGGGAGGGCCGGAGACCCAGTACTTC
-	14	TRBV18	TRBJ1-1	-	CASSPPGGAPEAFF	TGTGCCAGCTCACCACCAGGCGGAGCTCCTGAAGCTTTCTTT
-	13	TRBV7-9	TRBJ1-1	-	CASSSTGITEAFF	TGTGCCAGCAGCTCAACAGGGATCACTGAAGCTTTCTTT
TRBD1	18	TRBV5-7	TRBJ1-5	-	CASSPRQGSGIPNQPQHF	TGTGCCAGCAGCCCACGACAGGGTTCCGGGATACCAAATCAGCCCCAGCATTTT
-	16	TRBV2	TRBJ2-1	-	CASSVTPRLYYNEQFF	TGTGCCAGCAGTGTAACCCCTCGACTATACTACAATGAGCAGTTCTTC
TRBD2	17	TRBV4-1	TRBJ2-4	-	CASSHPSGRGTKNIQYF	TGCGCCAGCAGCCATCCGAGCGGGAGGGGGACCAAAAACATTCAGTACTTC
TRBD1	14	TRBV19	TRBJ2-7	-	CASSVPGGTGEQYF	TGTGCCAGTTCGGTGCCAGGGGGCACGGGCGAGCAGTACTTC
-	15	TRBV18	TRBJ1-1	-	CASSPATGVPTEAFF	TGTGCCAGCTCACCAGCGACTGGCGTTCCCACTGAAGCTTTCTTT
TRBD1	16	TRBV19	TRBJ2-4	-	CASSIPETGSKNIQYF	TGTGCCAGTAGTATCCCCGAGACAGGGTCCAAAAACATTCAGTACTTC
TRBD2	18	TRBV4-1	TRBJ2-6	-	CASSQDREGSSGANVLTF	TGCGCCAGCAGCCAAGACAGGGAGGGCAGCTCTGGGGCCAACGTCCTGACTTTC
-	14	TRBV4-2	TRBJ1-3	-	CASSHIVSGNTIYF	TGTGCCAGCAGCCATATCGTCTCTGGAAACACCATATATTTT
TRBD2	14	TRBV6-4	TRBJ2-1	once	CASSVGSGGNEQFF	TGTGCCAGCAGTGTAGGTAGCGGGGGAAATGAGCAGTTCTTC
-	16	TRBV14	TRBJ2-7	-	CASSQDYPGDPYEQYF	TGTGCCAGCAGCCAAGATTATCCGGGGGACCCCTACGAGCAGTACTTC
TRBD2	15	TRBV5-1	TRBJ2-5	few	CASKPSGDLQETQYF	TGCGCCAGCAAACCTAGCGGGGACTTACAAGAGACCCAGTACTTC
TRBD2	16	TRBV6-4	TRBJ2-1	-	CASSRTSIFSYNEQFF	TGTGCCAGCAGTCGGACTAGTATCTTTTCCTACAATGAGCAGTTCTTC
-	11	TRBV20-1	TRBJ1-1	-	CRKRGNTEAFF	TGCAGGAAAAGAGGGAACACTGAAGCTTTCTTT
TRBD1	12	TRBV10-3	TRBJ2-7	few	CAIRDRGHEQYF	TGTGCCATCAGGGACAGGGGGCACGAGCAGTACTTC
TRBD2	15	TRBV7-2	TRBJ2-5	-	CASSWSGRAGETQYF	TGTGCCAGCAGCTGGAGCGGGAGGGCCGGGGAGACCCAGTACTTC
TRBD2	16	TRBV6-6	TRBJ2-1	-	CASIPIAGMGDNEQFF	TGTGCCAGCATCCCGATAGCGGGGATGGGAGACAATGAGCAGTTCTTC
-	12	TRBV28	TRBJ1-2	-	CASSREDRGYTF	TGTGCCAGCAGTCGGGAAGACCGCGGCTACACCTTC
-	14	TRBV7-8	TRBJ1-4	-	CASSRSQRNEKLFF	TGTGCCAGCAGCCGGTCGCAGCGAAATGAAAAACTGTTTTTT
TRBD1	14	TRBV30	TRBJ1-2	-	CAWTQDRSTYGYTF	TGTGCCTGGACTCAGGACAGGAGTACATATGGCTACACCTTC
-	13	TRBV7-3	TRBJ1-6	-	CASSSQYNSPLHF	TGTGCCAGCAGCTCGCAGTATAATTCACCCCTCCACTTT
-	12	TRBV6-5	TRBJ2-7	-	CASRSGGNEQYF	TGTGCCAGCAGGTCAGGGGGGAACGAGCAGTACTTC
-	16	TRBV11-1	TRBJ2-2	-	CASSPYGSRGTGELFF	TGTGCCAGCAGCCCATATGGGTCTAGGGGGACCGGGGAGCTGTTTTTT
-	16	TRBV7-8	TRBJ2-5	-	CASSPTQGHPSYVQYF	TGTGCCAGCAGCCCAACCCAGGGACACCCCAGTTACGTTCAGTACTTC
TRBD2	15	TRBV29-1	TRBJ2-5	-	CSVSLGLAGQETQYF	TGCAGCGTGTCCCTAGGACTAGCGGGCCAAGAGACCCAGTACTTC
-	13	TRBV19	TRBJ1-1	-	CATETDLNTEAFF	TGTGCCACCGAGACAGACTTGAACACTGAAGCTTTCTTT
-	14	TRBV27	TRBJ2-1	-	CASTGGPIDDEQFF	TGTGCCAGCACAGGAGGGCCAATAGACGATGAGCAGTTCTTC
-	16	TRBV7-2	TRBJ2-1	-	CASSLKIWGDRNEQFF	TGTGCCAGCAGCTTAAAGATCTGGGGAGATCGGAATGAGCAGTTCTTC
-	12	TRBV5-4	TRBJ1-5	few	CASSLDNQPQHF	TGTGCCAGCAGCCTAGACAATCAGCCCCAGCATTTT
-	14	TRBV7-3	TRBJ2-2	-	CASSPIGGTGELFF	TGTGCCAGCAGCCCAATCGGGGGAACCGGGGAGCTGTTTTTT
-	15	TRBV5-1	TRBJ2-2	-	CASSFNSLVTGELFF	TGCGCCAGCAGCTTCAATTCCCTAGTAACCGGGGAGCTGTTTTTT
TRBD2	17	TRBV5-1	TRBJ2-1	-	CASSLVLAGTTYNEQFF	TGCGCCAGCAGCTTGGTGCTAGCGGGAACCACCTACAATGAGCAGTTCTTC
-	12	TRBV30	TRBJ1-2	-	CAWRGGGLGYTF	TGTGCCTGGAGGGGGGGAGGGCTTGGCTACACCTTC
TRBD1	14	TRBV5-1	TRBJ2-7	-	CASSSGQPRVEQYF	TGCGCCAGCAGCTCGGGACAGCCTCGGGTCGAGCAGTACTTC
TRBD2	17	TRBV4-2	TRBJ2-3	-	CASSQGLTSPNTDTQYF	TGTGCCAGCAGCCAAGGGCTGACTAGCCCCAACACAGATACGCAGTATTTT
-	15	TRBV9	TRBJ2-7	-	CASSVGPGRTYEQYF	TGTGCCAGCAGCGTAGGGCCGGGGAGAACCTACGAGCAGTACTTC
TRBD1	12	TRBV19	TRBJ1-2	-	CATQDRDYGYTF	TGTGCCACTCAGGACAGGGACTATGGCTACACCTTC